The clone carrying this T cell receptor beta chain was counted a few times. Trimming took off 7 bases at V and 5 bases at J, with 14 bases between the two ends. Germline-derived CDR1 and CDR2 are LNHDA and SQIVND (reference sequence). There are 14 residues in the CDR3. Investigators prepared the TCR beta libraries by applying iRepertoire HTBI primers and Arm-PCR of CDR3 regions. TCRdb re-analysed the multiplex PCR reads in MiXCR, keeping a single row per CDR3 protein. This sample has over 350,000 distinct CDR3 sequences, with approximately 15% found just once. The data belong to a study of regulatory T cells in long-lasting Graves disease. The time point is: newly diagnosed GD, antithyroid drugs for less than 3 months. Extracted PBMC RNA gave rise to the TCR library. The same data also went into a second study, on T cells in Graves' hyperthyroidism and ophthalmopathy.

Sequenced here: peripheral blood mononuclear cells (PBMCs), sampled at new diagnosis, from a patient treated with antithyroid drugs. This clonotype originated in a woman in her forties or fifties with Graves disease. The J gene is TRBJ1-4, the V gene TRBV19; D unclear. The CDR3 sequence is CASTPPAFNEKLFF. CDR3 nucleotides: TGTGCCAGTACTCCACCTGCGTTCAATGAAAAACTGTTTTTT.